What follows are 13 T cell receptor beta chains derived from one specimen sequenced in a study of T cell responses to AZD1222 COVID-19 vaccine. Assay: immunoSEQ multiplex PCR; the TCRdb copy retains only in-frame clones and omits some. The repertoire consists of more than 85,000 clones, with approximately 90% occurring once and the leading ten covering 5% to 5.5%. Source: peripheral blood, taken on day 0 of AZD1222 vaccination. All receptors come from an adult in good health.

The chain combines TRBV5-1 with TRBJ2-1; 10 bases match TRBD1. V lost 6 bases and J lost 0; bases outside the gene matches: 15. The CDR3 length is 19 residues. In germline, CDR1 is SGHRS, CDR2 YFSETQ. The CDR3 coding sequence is TGCGCCAGCAACCCCACGGGACAGGGGCCACACCGCTCCTACAATGAGCAGTTCTTC. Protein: CASNPTGQGPHRSYNEQFF. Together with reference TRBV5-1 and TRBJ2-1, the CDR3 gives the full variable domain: KAGVTQTPRYLIKTRGQQVTLSCSPISGHRSVSWYQQTPGQGLQFLFEYFSETQRNKGNFPGRFSGRQFSNSRSEMNVSTLELGDSALYLCASNPTGQGPHRSYNEQFFGPGTRLTVL.

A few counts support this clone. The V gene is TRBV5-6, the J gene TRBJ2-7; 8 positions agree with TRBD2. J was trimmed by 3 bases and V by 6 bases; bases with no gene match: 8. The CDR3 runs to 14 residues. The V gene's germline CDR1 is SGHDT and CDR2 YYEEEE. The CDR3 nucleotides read TGTGCCAGCACCCGGGGGGGACTCCTCTACGAGCAGTACTTC. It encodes CASTRGGLLYEQYF. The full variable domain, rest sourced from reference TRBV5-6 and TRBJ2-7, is DAGVTQSPTHLIKTRGQQVTLRCSPKSGHDTVSWYQQALGQGPQFIFQYYEEEERQRGNFPDRFSGHQFPNYSSELNVNALLLGDSALYLCASTRGGLLYEQYFGPGTRLTVT.

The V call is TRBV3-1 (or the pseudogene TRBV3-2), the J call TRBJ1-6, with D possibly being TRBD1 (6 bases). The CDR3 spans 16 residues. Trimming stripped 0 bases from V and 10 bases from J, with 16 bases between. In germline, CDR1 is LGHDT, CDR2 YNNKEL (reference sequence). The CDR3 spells CASSQEVRTDTSPLHF. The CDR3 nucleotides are TGTGCCAGCAGCCAAGAAGTCAGGACAGATACCTCACCCCTCCACTTT.

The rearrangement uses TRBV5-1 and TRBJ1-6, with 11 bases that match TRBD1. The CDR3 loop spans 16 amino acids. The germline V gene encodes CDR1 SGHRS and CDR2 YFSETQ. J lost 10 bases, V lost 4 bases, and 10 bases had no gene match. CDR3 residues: CASSADGDRGLSPLHF. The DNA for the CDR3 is TGCGCCAGCAGCGCGGACGGGGACAGGGGGTTATCACCCCTCCACTTT.

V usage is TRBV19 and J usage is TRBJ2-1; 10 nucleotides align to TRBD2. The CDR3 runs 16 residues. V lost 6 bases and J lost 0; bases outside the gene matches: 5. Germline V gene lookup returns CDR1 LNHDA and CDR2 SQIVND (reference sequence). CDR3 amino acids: CASSLLAGLSYNEQFF. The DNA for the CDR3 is TGTGCCAGTAGCTTACTAGCGGGGCTCTCCTACAATGAGCAGTTCTTC.

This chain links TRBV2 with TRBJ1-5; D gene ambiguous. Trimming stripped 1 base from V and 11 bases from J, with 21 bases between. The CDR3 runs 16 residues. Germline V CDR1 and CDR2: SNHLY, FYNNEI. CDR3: CASSEGGSKSLKAQHF. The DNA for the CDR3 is TGTGCCAGCAGTGAAGGTGGGTCTAAGTCGTTAAAGGCCCAGCATTTT.

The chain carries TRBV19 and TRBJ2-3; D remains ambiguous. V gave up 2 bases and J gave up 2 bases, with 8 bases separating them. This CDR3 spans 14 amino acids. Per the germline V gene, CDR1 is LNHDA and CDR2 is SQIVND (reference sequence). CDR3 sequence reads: CASSISASTDTQYF. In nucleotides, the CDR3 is TGTGCCAGTAGTATATCGGCCTCCACAGATACGCAGTATTTT.

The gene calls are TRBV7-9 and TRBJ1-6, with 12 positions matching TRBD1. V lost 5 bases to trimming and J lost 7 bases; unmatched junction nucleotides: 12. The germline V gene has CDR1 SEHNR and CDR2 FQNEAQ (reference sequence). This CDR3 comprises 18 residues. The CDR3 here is CASSGGQGAYNSNSPLHF. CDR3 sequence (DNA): TGTGCCAGCAGCGGGGGACAGGGGGCCTATAATTCCAATTCACCCCTCCACTTT.

This CDR3 is CASSLGQLGELFF. In DNA form, the CDR3 reads TGTGCCAGCAGCTTAGGGCAGTTGGGGGAGCTGTTTTTT. V is TRBV11-2 and J is TRBJ2-2; no clear D. Trimming shortened V by 1 base and J by 8 bases, and 8 bases separated the two germline ends. Germline lookup yields CDR1 SGHAT and CDR2 FQNNGV. CDR3 size: 13 residues.

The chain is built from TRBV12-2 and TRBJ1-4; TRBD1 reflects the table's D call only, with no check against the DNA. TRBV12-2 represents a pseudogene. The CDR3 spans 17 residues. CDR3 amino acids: CASRLTGQGRLNEKLFF. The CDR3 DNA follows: TGTGCAAGTCGCCTAACCGGACAGGGCCGATTGAATGAAAAACTGTTTTTT.

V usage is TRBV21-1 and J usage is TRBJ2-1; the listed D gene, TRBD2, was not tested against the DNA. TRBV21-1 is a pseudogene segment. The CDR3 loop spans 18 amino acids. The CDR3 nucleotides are TGTGCCAGCAGCACTTTCCGCCTAGCGGGGGGGCGTCGGAATGAGCAGTTCTTC. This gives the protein CASSTFRLAGGRRNEQFF.

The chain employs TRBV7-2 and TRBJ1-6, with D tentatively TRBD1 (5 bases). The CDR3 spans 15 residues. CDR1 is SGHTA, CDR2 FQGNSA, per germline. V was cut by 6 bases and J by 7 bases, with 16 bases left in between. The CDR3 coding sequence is TGTGCCAGCAGACCCGGTAGGGGATTAAATTCACCCCTCCACTTT. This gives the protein CASRPGRGLNSPLHF.

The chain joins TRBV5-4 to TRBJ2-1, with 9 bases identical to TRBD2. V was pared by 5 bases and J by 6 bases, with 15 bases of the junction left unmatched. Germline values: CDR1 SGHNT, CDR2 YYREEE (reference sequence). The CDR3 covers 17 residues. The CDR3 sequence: CASRSGGRAIKGNEQFF. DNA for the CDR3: TGTGCCAGCAGGTCTGGCGGGAGGGCCATAAAGGGCAATGAGCAGTTCTTC.